The 13 T cell receptor beta chains below were found in one sample sequenced in a study of blood T cell repertoires in COVID-19. This table comes from immunoSEQ multiplex PCR, and its TCRdb copy is limited to in-frame clones, with some not included. This sample has about 140,000 clones; 84% occur once, and the top ten carry over 7%. The sequencing sample was made of peripheral blood. The receptors come from a human donor in a cohort sampled during active COVID-19.

The chain has TRBV5-5 and TRBJ2-2, with 7 bases fitting TRBD2. The V segment lost 4 bases and the J segment 3 bases; nucleotides outside the gene matches: 3. The germline CDR1 and CDR2 sequences are SGHKS and YYEKEE (reference sequence). The CDR3 is made up of 14 amino acids. The CDR3: CASSPGLYTGELFF. In nucleotides, the CDR3 is TGTGCCAGCAGCCCGGGACTATACACCGGGGAGCTGTTTTTT.

J is TRBJ2-7 and V is TRBV6-6, with TRBD1 identical over 7 bases. V lost 2 bases, J lost 3 bases, and 4 bases stayed unmatched. CDR3 size: 14 residues. Germline V gene sequence: CDR1 MNHNY, CDR2 SVGAGI (reference sequence). The DNA of the CDR3 is TGTGCCAGCAGTTACGGGACAGTGCTCTACGAGCAGTACTTC. It specifies CASSYGTVLYEQYF.

The J gene is TRBJ2-2, the V gene TRBV19; TRBD1 matches 9 bases. The V gene's germline CDR1 is LNHDA and CDR2 SQIVND (reference sequence). V lost 8 bases, J lost 6 bases, and 13 bases stayed unmatched. This CDR3 has 16 amino acids. In DNA, the CDR3 is TGTGCCAGTTCCCTTCGCGGGACAGGGAGATCCGGGGAGCTGTTTTTT. As protein: CASSLRGTGRSGELFF. The full variable domain, rest sourced from reference TRBV19 and TRBJ2-2, is DGGITQSPKYLFRKEGQNVTLSCEQNLNHDAMYWYRQDPGQGLRLIYYSQIVNDFQKGDIAEGYSVSREKKESFPLTVTSAQKNPTAFYLCASSLRGTGRSGELFFGEGSRLTVL.

The chain uses TRBV10-1 and TRBJ1-4, with no clear D. The CDR3 loop spans 15 amino acids. Germline V gene sequence: CDR1 WNHNN, CDR2 SYGVQD (reference sequence). The germline V and J ends were trimmed by 3 bases and 2 bases, with 10 bases remaining between them. The CDR3 here is CASSDRGGTNEKLFF. The CDR3 bases are TGCGCCAGCAGTGACCGCGGAGGTACTAATGAAAAACTGTTTTTT.

This sequence joins TRBV19 and TRBJ1-2; the match to TRBD1 covers 7 bases. The CDR3 sequence is 14 residues long. V shed 4 bases, J shed 4 bases, and the junction held 6 bases outside the gene matches. Germline CDR1 reads LNHDA; CDR2 reads SQIVND (reference sequence). CDR3 coding DNA: TGTGCCAGTAGTAGTACAGGGGTGATCTATGGCTACACCTTC. As protein: CASSSTGVIYGYTF.

Only a few counts were recorded for this clone. V usage is TRBV7-3 and J usage is TRBJ2-7; D is possibly TRBD1 (6 bases). V lost 3 bases, J lost 6 bases, and 12 bases lay in between. The germline gives CDR1 SGHTA, CDR2 FQGTGA. The CDR3 sequence is 13 residues long. In DNA, the CDR3 is TGTGCCAGCAGCTTTTCAGGGGTGGGCGAGCAGTACTTC. Its protein product is CASSFSGVGEQYF.

Here the CDR3 reads CASRWTGKDTQYF. The CDR3 DNA sequence: TGTGCCAGCAGATGGACAGGGAAAGATACGCAGTATTTT. The genes are TRBV27 and TRBJ2-3; 8 bases align to TRBD1. The CDR3 consists of 13 residues. Germline V gene sequence: CDR1 MNHEY, CDR2 SMNVEV (reference sequence). V lost 6 bases, J lost 5 bases, and 4 bases stayed unmatched.

The rearrangement joins TRBV9 to TRBJ1-1, with D uncertain. CDR1 is SGDLS, CDR2 YYNGEE, per germline. V gave up 1 base and J gave up 6 bases, with 16 bases separating them. The CDR3 runs to 15 residues. The CDR3 nucleotides are TGTGCCAGCAGCGTATTAAATTCGGGGTCTTCTGAAGCTTTCTTT. It specifies CASSVLNSGSSEAFF.

CDR3: CASSAGLYGELFF. In DNA form, the CDR3 reads TGTGCCAGCAGCGCCGGACTTTACGGGGAGCTGTTTTTT. This sequence joins TRBV7-3 and TRBJ2-2; tentative D call: TRBD2 (5 bases). The V end lost 5 bases, the J end lost 7 bases, and 11 bases lay between the germline ends. The CDR3 loop spans 13 amino acids. CDR1 and CDR2 (germline): SGHTA, FQGTGA.

The chain links TRBV5-4 to TRBJ2-7; TRBD2 agrees at 10 bases. This CDR3 has 14 amino acids. Germline V CDR1 and CDR2: SGHNT, YYREEE (reference sequence). Trimming at V came to 4 bases and at J to 7 bases, leaving 8 bases not matched to a gene. The CDR3 sequence is CASSPQRGGREQYF. The CDR3 DNA reads TGTGCCAGCAGCCCCCAGCGGGGGGGTCGAGAGCAGTACTTC.

The genes are TRBV6-5 and TRBJ1-5; perhaps TRBD1 as D (5 bases). The CDR3 spans 14 residues. In germline, CDR1 is MNHEY, CDR2 SVGAGI. The V gene lost 6 bases and the J gene lost 2 bases, with 11 bases spanning the gap. CDR3 nucleotides: TGTGCCAGCAGCCGGGGGGGTGGCAATCAGCCCCAGCATTTT. Protein: CASSRGGGNQPQHF.

The rearrangement uses TRBV7-2 and TRBJ1-2; 8 positions match TRBD1. This CDR3 is 15 amino acids long. In germline, CDR1 is SGHTA, CDR2 FQGNSA. Germline trimming cut 7 bases from V and 3 bases from J; bases unmatched to any gene: 10. The DNA of the CDR3 is TGTGCCAGCACCCATAGGGCGACAGGGGACTATGGCTACACCTTC. Translating it yields CASTHRATGDYGYTF.

This rearrangement joins TRBV7-9 to TRBJ1-1, with 9 bases lining up with TRBD1. The germline gives CDR1 SEHNR, CDR2 FQNEAQ (reference sequence). V shed 5 bases and J 4 bases; nucleotides not matched to a gene: 5. This CDR3 contains 14 residues. CDR3 in DNA: TGTGCCAGCAGCCAACTGACAGGGGGCACTGAAGCTTTCTTT. Translated, it gives CASSQLTGGTEAFF.